This TCR beta chain is from a study of T cells in Graves' hyperthyroidism and ophthalmopathy (dated by TCRdb to between 2017 and 2020). In terms of the full investigation: Peripheral blood samples were taken at initial diagnosis, before any treatment was given. To identify distinguishing TCR V-J signatures, a discovery cohort of 100 or so patients was used, comprising 40 to 45 with Graves' ophthalmopathy and some 60 with stable Graves' hyperthyroidism. An independent validation cohort of around 19 hyperthyroidism patients and 17 patients who later progressed to ophthalmopathy tested prospective prediction of ophthalmopathy. The 80 to 100 discovery patients were randomly divided into training and test sets at a 7:3 ratio. Thyroid tissue and blood T-cell repertoires from more than five Graves' hyperthyroidism patients were also compared in the study. After sampling, hyperthyroidism patients received methimazole starting at 30 mg daily, and ophthalmopathy patients received high-dose intravenous methylprednisolone. TCR Vbeta CDR3 sequencing of fewer than 150 peripheral blood samples (approximately 44 ophthalmopathy, roughly 74 hyperthyroidism and some 17 progressor patients) is reported in the paper. General conclusions and limits of the study: In validation, progression to ophthalmopathy was predicted by the model with 70% to 71% sensitivity and 72% to 85% specificity, a median of about 6.4 months before onset. No statistical method was used to set the sample size in advance, and investigators knew the group allocation. In cross-validation, a model built on a 13 V-J signature told ophthalmopathy apart from stable hyperthyroidism with 87.88% sensitivity and around 81% specificity, and in testing the same model reached 80%/75%. Most expanded thyroid clonotypes (frequency above 0.001) were also detected in blood, suggesting blood repertoires may reflect thyroid immune responses.

The TCR beta CDR3 regions were amplified from the RNA transcripts. A first-round RT-PCR of the TCR CDR3 used the HTBI primer set with the Qiagen OneStep RT-PCR kit. Libraries were constructed in a second round of multiplex PCR, after which size selection and purification were performed. Paired-end sequencing of the libraries was performed with 100 bp reads on an Illumina HiSeq2000. The original pipeline was this. SOAPnuke was used to process the raw data, throwing out any read that contained adapters or uncalled bases, had a mean Phred below 15, or lacked an exact constant-primer or identifier match. COPE v1.2.5 was used to merge high-quality paired reads, and clonotypes were defined as unique nucleotide sequences. MiTCR v1.1 was used to align clonotypes to the IMGT TRBV, TRBD and TRBJ reference segments. The analysis included only V-J combinations with a frequency above 0.0001, which together covered 99% to 99.2% of the repertoires. A TCS score was defined as the ratio between F50 (clonal expansion) and ExV (chaos), using BLOSUM62-based TCRdist between CDR3 peptides within each V-J. Welch's t-statistics and random forest reduced roughly 530 V-J features to roughly 13, which were used in a naive Bayes classifier (R e1071). TCRdb ran its own pipeline on the public reads, namely fastp trimming at Q25 and MiXCR clone calling, and kept in-frame beta chains. Rows with a matching CDR3 protein are joined into one entry that keeps the most common DNA and genes. The V and J calls shown here were made by TCRdb, not taken from the authors' results. The sample contains around 600,000 distinct CDR3 sequences, around 15% of them found a single time. Roughly 3.3% of the sample is in the top ten clones.

V lost 5 bases and J lost 7 bases; the stretch between them is 9 bases long. From cysteine to phenylalanine, the CDR3 is 12 amino acids long. Solely the CDR3 DNA is kept, with 36 bases framed from the first base. This clonotype was picked up many times. Its antigen is unknown. No per-base quality is available; no much larger clone lies one base away. Moderately to severely active disease, a Clinical Activity Score of at least 3, a NOSPECS grade of at least 4, and a duration under 3 months were present in ophthalmopathy patients. Exclusion was applied to patients with uncontrolled infections, other autoimmune diseases, pregnancy or lactation. Clinical symptoms, serum thyroxine and TRAb, thyroid ultrasound, and orbital computed tomography formed the basis for the diagnoses. PBMCs were isolated from about 10 ml of fresh peripheral blood by Ficoll-Paque density gradient centrifugation. Total RNA was extracted with Trizol reagent, and quality was checked on an Agilent 2100 Bioanalyzer.

The clonotype originates from a woman between 40 and 50 years old with Graves' ophthalmopathy. The V and J segments used are TRBV12-3 or TRBV12-4 and TRBJ1-5; confidence is insufficient to name the D gene. Sequenced: blood. The CDR3 loop reads CASSPFEQPQHF. The nucleotides read TGTGCCAGCAGTCCATTCGAACAGCCCCAGCATTTT.